This is a list of T cell receptor beta chains from one sample in a study of blood T cell repertoires in COVID-19. Repertoires were generated with immunoSEQ multiplex PCR, while TCRdb's copy carries only in-frame clones and drops some. The sample includes roughly 160,000 clones, about 85% seen only once; the top ten take around 8%. The sequencing input was peripheral blood. The receptors were gathered from a woman at least 80 years old with COVID-19, enrolled during active disease. Each CDR3 is given with its conserved first and last residue. The D gene is left open where the match is weak. Where a row states a size, it is once, few, many or the class of an expanded clone; other rows omit it.

v_call	j_call	d_call	clone_size	cdr3_aa	cdr3_nt
TRBV7-2	TRBJ1-4	TRBD1	.	CASSFTTGRGEKLFF	TGTGCCAGCAGCTTCACGACAGGGCGCGGTGAAAAACTGTTTTTT
TRBV5-1	TRBJ1-1	.	.	CASSLSPGGTEAFF	TGCGCCAGCAGCTTGTCCCCGGGGGGCACTGAAGCTTTCTTT
TRBV13	TRBJ1-1	.	.	CASSLGLPDTEAFF	TGTGCCAGCAGCTTAGGCCTGCCAGACACTGAAGCTTTCTTT
TRBV27	TRBJ2-5	TRBD2	.	CASSLSYRTSGGGTQYF	TGTGCCAGCAGTTTATCGTACCGGACTAGCGGGGGGGGGACCCAGTACTTC
TRBV6-4	TRBJ1-2	.	.	CASSPVAGTQNYGYTF	TGTGCCAGCAGCCCCGTAGCAGGGACACAGAACTATGGCTACACCTTC
TRBV24-1	TRBJ1-4	.	.	CATSDRTVYEKLFF	TGTGCCACCAGTGATCGGACAGTTTATGAAAAACTGTTTTTT
TRBV5-4	TRBJ1-1	.	.	CASSWGRNTEAFF	TGTGCCAGCAGCTGGGGCCGGAACACTGAAGCTTTCTTT
TRBV16	TRBJ2-4	.	.	CASSQPGVPSIQYF	TGTGCCAGCAGCCAACCAGGGGTGCCCAGCATTCAGTACTTC
TRBV29-1	TRBJ2-7	.	.	CSVEPLPGEQYF	TGCAGCGTTGAGCCCCTTCCGGGCGAGCAGTACTTC
TRBV3-1/TRBV3-2	TRBJ2-1	.	.	CASSQERTASYNEQFF	TGTGCCAGCAGCCAAGAAAGGACAGCCTCCTACAATGAGCAGTTCTTC
TRBV9	TRBJ2-1	.	.	CASSVAASPNEQFF	TGTGCCAGCAGCGTAGCGGCTAGCCCAAATGAGCAGTTCTTC
TRBV6-5	TRBJ1-1	.	.	CASSYGRGLNTEAFF	TGTGCCAGCAGTTACGGGAGGGGCCTCAACACTGAAGCTTTCTTT
TRBV5-1	TRBJ2-1	.	.	CASSVDSYNEQFF	TGCGCCAGCAGCGTCGACTCGTACAATGAGCAGTTCTTC
TRBV3-1/TRBV3-2	TRBJ2-3	TRBD1	.	CASSHVAGQGADTQYF	TGTGCCAGCAGCCATGTCGCGGGACAGGGGGCAGATACGCAGTATTTT
TRBV18	TRBJ1-1	.	.	CASSPPIGSSGTEAFF	TGTGCCAGCTCACCGCCAATAGGGAGCTCTGGCACTGAAGCTTTCTTT
TRBV7-6	TRBJ2-1	TRBD2	once	CASSSRRLASGDNEQFF	TGTGCCAGCAGCTCCAGAAGGTTGGCTAGCGGAGACAATGAGCAGTTCTTC
TRBV19	TRBJ2-5	.	.	CASNSAGGHRTQYF	TGTGCCAGTAACTCCGCGGGTGGTCATAGGACCCAGTACTTC
TRBV6-5	TRBJ2-7	TRBD1	.	CASSYSGTGVREQYF	TGTGCCAGCAGTTACTCGGGGACAGGGGTACGCGAGCAGTACTTC
TRBV30	TRBJ2-3	TRBD2	.	CAWSEALAGHTDTQYF	TGTGCCTGGAGTGAGGCCCTAGCGGGACACACAGATACGCAGTATTTT
TRBV7-8	TRBJ2-1	.	.	CASSLVGANEQFF	TGTGCCAGCAGCTTAGTAGGGGCTAATGAGCAGTTCTTC
TRBV18	TRBJ2-1	.	.	CASSPISLGNEQFF	TGTGCCAGCTCACCTATATCCCTCGGGAATGAGCAGTTCTTC
TRBV28	TRBJ2-7	.	.	CASSLWVRSSYEQYF	TGTGCCAGCAGTTTATGGGTACGTTCCAGCTACGAGCAGTACTTC
TRBV6-5	TRBJ1-3	TRBD1	.	CASSYSGQNSGNTIYF	TGTGCCAGCAGTTACTCGGGACAGAACTCTGGAAACACCATATATTTT
TRBV14	TRBJ1-2	.	.	CASSQDIGGFGGYTF	TGTGCCAGCAGCCAAGATATCGGGGGGTTTGGCGGCTACACCTTC